The 29 T cell receptor beta chains listed next were all sequenced from one sample in a study of regulatory T cells in long-lasting Graves disease. The time point: newly diagnosed GD, antithyroid drugs for less than 3 months. Preparation of the TCR library used RNA extracted from PBMCs. Arm-PCR with iRepertoire HTBI primers amplified the CDR3 regions for these TCR beta libraries. TCRdb processed the multiplex PCR reads anew with MiXCR; each CDR3 protein has one entry. The sample contains approximately 270,000 distinct CDR3 sequences, about 18% of which appear only once. This same sample was also taken into another study, of T cells in Graves' hyperthyroidism and ophthalmopathy.

The starting material was peripheral blood mononuclear cells (PBMCs), obtained at new diagnosis, from a patient treated with antithyroid drugs. These receptors originate from a young woman with Graves disease.

In this sample, this clonotype turned up many times. This rearrangement joins TRBV19 to TRBJ1-6; maybe TRBD1 (5 bases). The CDR3 length is 17 residues. Per the germline V gene, CDR1 is LNHDA and CDR2 is SQIVND (reference sequence). The V end lost 9 bases, the J end lost 6 bases, and 24 bases lay between the germline ends. CDR3 sequence: CARNPPVRVHGNSPLHF. In nucleotides, the CDR3 is TGTGCCAGGAACCCCCCGGTCAGGGTTCACGGTAATTCACCCCTCCACTTT.

Only a few counts were recorded for this clonotype. This rearrangement joins TRBV29-1 to TRBJ1-2, with D maybe TRBD1 (5 bases). The CDR3 has 12 amino acids. Germline CDR1 and CDR2: SQVTM and ANQGSEA. The V and J ends lost 7 bases and 6 bases respectively, with 15 bases between them. The CDR3 sequence is CSGTRGGDGYTF. CDR3 nucleotide sequence: TGCAGCGGGACTCGGGGGGGGGATGGCTACACCTTC.

This clonotype appeared a few times. The chain is built from TRBV6-1 and TRBJ1-2; 9 nucleotides match TRBD1. J gave up 6 bases and V 6 bases, and 11 bases lay outside the gene matches. The CDR3 has 15 amino acids. Germline-derived CDR1 and CDR2 are MNHNS and SASEGT. The CDR3 loop reads CASRKGTGTWDGYTF. The CDR3 region has the DNA TGTGCCAGCAGAAAGGGGACAGGGACATGGGATGGCTACACCTTC.

This clonotype was seen a handful of times. The gene calls are TRBV19 and TRBJ2-3, with TRBD1 as a possible D gene (6 bases). Germline CDR1 and CDR2: LNHDA and SQIVND (reference sequence). CDR3 length equals 14 residues. Trimming removed 4 bases at V and 0 bases at J, with 8 bases between. CDR3: CASSTTGSTDTQYF. CDR3 nucleotide sequence: TGTGCCAGTAGTACTACAGGGAGCACAGATACGCAGTATTTT.

Concerning this clonotype: A much bigger clone sits one base away, suggesting this may be a read error. The V gene is TRBV7-9, the J gene TRBJ2-5, with 7 bases fitting TRBD2. The end of the DNA fits TRBJ2-1 better, so the J call may be wrong. This CDR3 spans 15 amino acids. The V gene's germline CDR1 is SEHNR and CDR2 FQNEAQ (reference sequence). CDR3 protein: CASSLSGEWSYEQFF. DNA for the CDR3: TGTGCCAGCAGCTTAAGCGGGGAATGGTCCTACGAGCAGTTCTTC.

The V call is TRBV20-1, the J call TRBJ1-5; 7 bases match TRBD1. Germline V CDR1 and CDR2: DFQATT, SNEGSKA (reference sequence). This CDR3 comprises 12 residues. Trimming cost V 5 bases and J 4 bases; bases outside gene matches: 2. CDR3 residues: CSAEGANQPQHF. DNA for the CDR3: TGCAGTGCTGAGGGGGCGAATCAGCCCCAGCATTTT.

This clonotype came up many times. V is TRBV5-1 and J is TRBJ1-1; D might be TRBD1 (6 bases). V lost 2 bases and J 3 bases, leaving 11 bases between the germline ends. This CDR3 is 14 amino acids long. Germline-derived CDR1 and CDR2 are SGHRS and YFSETQ. The CDR3 loop reads CASSFREGDTEAFF. The CDR3 coding sequence is TGCGCCAGCAGCTTCAGGGAGGGGGACACTGAAGCTTTCTTT.

This clonotype was observed at least ten times. The chain carries TRBV5-1 and TRBJ2-1; 10 bases are shared with TRBD2. This CDR3 is built from 15 residues. With 4 bases clipped from V and 2 bases from J, the junction kept 3 bases outside the gene matches. Germline V CDR1 and CDR2: SGHRS, YFSETQ. The CDR3 DNA is TGCGCCAGCAGCCAAAGCGGGGGGGCCTACAATGAGCAGTTCTTC. Its translation: CASSQSGGAYNEQFF.

The rearrangement links TRBV12-3 or TRBV12-4 to TRBJ2-1, with unresolved D. The V and J ends lost 7 bases and 8 bases respectively, with 21 bases between them. This CDR3 is built from 15 residues. CDR3 in amino acids: CASTPGPGLVHEQFF. The CDR3 DNA sequence: TGTGCCAGCACCCCTGGTCCCGGGCTAGTCCATGAGCAGTTCTTC.

In its sample, this clonotype was seen many times. The J gene is TRBJ1-6, the V gene TRBV6-1, with 7 bases matching TRBD1. CDR1 MNHNS and CDR2 SASEGT come from the germline V gene. J was trimmed by 7 bases and V by 8 bases; bases with no gene match: 8. There are 14 residues in the CDR3. For the CDR3, the DNA is TGTGCCAGCTCCGACAGGGCGGGGAATTCACCCCTCCACTTT. It yields the protein CASSDRAGNSPLHF.

This clonotype was detected many times. The chain recombines TRBV3-1 with TRBJ1-4; no definite D call. The CDR3 loop spans 12 amino acids. Between the trimmed V and J ends, which lost 1 base and 6 bases, there was a span of 3 bases. CDR1 is LGHDT and CDR2 is YNNKEL in the germline V gene (reference sequence). The DNA of the CDR3 is TGTGCCAGCAGCCAAGTCTATGAAAAACTGTTTTTT. Amino acid sequence: CASSQVYEKLFF.

This clonotype was seen at least ten times. This rearrangement joins TRBV19 to TRBJ2-5; 7 nucleotides match TRBD2. The germline CDR1 and CDR2 sequences are LNHDA and SQIVND (reference sequence). The trim removed 5 bases at V and 4 bases at J, leaving 13 bases unmatched. CDR3 size: 16 residues. Written as DNA, the CDR3 is TGTGCCAGTAGTCGGCAGGGAGGGTTAGGGAGAGAGACCCAGTACTTC. This translates into CASSRQGGLGRETQYF.

This clonotype was counted ten times or more. An end of the junction does not agree with germline; a read error may underlie this. V is TRBV5-1 and J is TRBJ2-7, with 8 bases identical to TRBD1. The CDR3 consists of 15 residues. CDR1 is SGHRS, CDR2 YFSETQ, per germline. The CDR3 sequence: CASSPGTGLRYEQYF. In DNA form, the CDR3 reads TGTGCCAGCAGCCCAGGGACAGGCCTGCGGTACGAGCAGTACTTC.

This clonotype has a count of ten or more. The genes are TRBV3-1 and TRBJ1-1; maybe TRBD1 (5 bases). Trimming removed 1 base at V and 7 bases at J, with 10 bases between. The germline CDR1 and CDR2 sequences are LGHDT and YNNKEL (reference sequence). The CDR3 spans 13 residues. The CDR3 region is CASSQGGTGEAFF. CDR3 coding DNA: TGTGCCAGCAGCCAAGGAGGAACAGGTGAAGCTTTCTTT.

This clonotype was detected a few times. The genes are TRBV4-1 and TRBJ1-2; D ambiguous. Trimming took off 3 bases at V and 2 bases at J, with 16 bases between the two ends. Germline V gene data show CDR1 as MGHRA and CDR2 as YSYEKL. The CDR3 has 16 residues. The CDR3, as DNA: TGCGCCAGCAGCCACCGGGGTGGGGATTCAAACTATGGCTACACCTTC. Translated: CASSHRGGDSNYGYTF.

In this sample, this clonotype turned up many times. The rearrangement links TRBV12-3 or TRBV12-4 to TRBJ1-1, with D possibly TRBD1 on 5 matching bases. With 5 bases removed from V and 1 base from J, the gap between germline ends came to 11 bases. This CDR3 is built from 14 residues. The CDR3 DNA reads as TGTGCCAGCAGTCTGGGGGATCAGAACACTGAAGCTTTCTTT. This encodes CASSLGDQNTEAFF.

This clonotype was counted ten times or more. This chain uses TRBV20-1 with TRBJ1-1; D perhaps matches TRBD1 (5 bases). Germline assignment: CDR1 DFQATT and CDR2 SNEGSKA (reference sequence). V was shortened by 0 bases and J by 8 bases, with 7 bases between the two germline ends. This CDR3 has 11 amino acids. The CDR3 reads CSARDAGEAFF. The CDR3 nucleotides are TGCAGTGCTAGAGATGCAGGGGAAGCTTTCTTT.

The chain employs TRBV6-5 and TRBJ2-7; 11 bases align to TRBD1. This CDR3 spans 16 amino acids. CDR1 and CDR2 (germline): MNHEY, SVGAGI. The V segment lost 4 bases and the J segment 3 bases; nucleotides outside the gene matches: 8. DNA for the CDR3: TGTGCCAGCAGTTCCCAACGGGACAGGGGGGACTACGAGCAGTACTTC. It translates to CASSSQRDRGDYEQYF.

This clonotype appeared a few times. A much larger clone sits a single nucleotide away, making a read error possible. The chain combines TRBV3-1 with TRBJ2-5, with D tentatively TRBD2 (5 bases). CDR3 size: 14 residues. Trimming stripped 4 bases from V and 3 bases from J, with 12 bases between. Germline CDR1 LGHDT, CDR2 YNNKEL (reference sequence). CDR3 amino acids: CASSREKAEETQYF. CDR3 bases: TGTGCCAGCAGCCGGGAAAAAGCGGAAGAGACCCAGTACTTC.

This clonotype was detected ten times or more. The genes are TRBV5-6 and TRBJ2-7, with TRBD1 matching 7 bases. This CDR3 spans 12 amino acids. The V segment lost 4 bases and the J segment 7 bases; nucleotides outside the gene matches: 5. Per the germline V gene, CDR1 is SGHDT and CDR2 is YYEEEE. CDR3 loop: CASSLDREEQYF. The CDR3 DNA follows: TGTGCCAGCAGCCTCGACAGGGAGGAGCAGTACTTC.

This clonotype was observed at least ten times. The V gene is TRBV27, the J gene TRBJ2-3; 16 bases line up with TRBD2. Germline values: CDR1 MNHEY, CDR2 SMNVEV (reference sequence). The CDR3 is made up of 19 amino acids. Germline trimming cut 1 base from V and 1 base from J; bases unmatched to any gene: 5. This CDR3 is CASSLFGTSGGAGTDTQYF. For the CDR3, the DNA is TGTGCCAGCAGTTTATTCGGGACTAGCGGGGGGGCTGGCACAGATACGCAGTATTTT.

This clonotype has at least ten counts. CDR3 nucleotide sequence: TGTGCCAGCTCCCGGGGGGAGTTACGCTACGAGCAGTACTTC. Amino acids: CASSRGELRYEQYF. The chain has TRBV18 and TRBJ2-7; 7 bases agree with TRBD2. Trimming at V came to 6 bases and at J to 3 bases, leaving 8 bases not matched to a gene. This CDR3 comprises 14 residues. The germline V gene has CDR1 KGHSH and CDR2 LQKENI.

This clonotype has ten or more counts. V usage is TRBV20-1 and J usage is TRBJ1-6, with 8 bases matching TRBD1. CDR3 length: 14 amino acids. Looked up from germline, CDR1 is DFQATT and CDR2 is SNEGSKA (reference sequence). The V segment lost 1 base and the J segment 6 bases; nucleotides outside the gene matches: 2. The CDR3 DNA follows: TGCAGTGCTAGAGGGACAGGGAGTAATTCACCCCTCCACTTT. This translates into CSARGTGSNSPLHF.

There are many counts of this clonotype. The chain has TRBV19 and TRBJ2-2; no clear D. The germline CDR1 and CDR2 sequences are LNHDA and SQIVND (reference sequence). The length of the CDR3 is 14 residues. Trimming took off 6 bases at V and 5 bases at J, with 13 bases between the two ends. The CDR3 protein is CASRHLSGTGELFF. CDR3 DNA sequence: TGTGCCAGTAGACACCTATCCGGAACCGGGGAGCTGTTTTTT.

J is TRBJ2-7 and V is TRBV9; D call uncertain. V was shortened by 2 bases and J by 3 bases, with 12 bases between the two germline ends. CDR1 and CDR2 (germline): SGDLS, YYNGEE. This CDR3 region has 14 residues. CDR3 nucleotides: TGTGCCAGCAGCGTTGGTCAGACCTACTACGAGCAGTACTTC. This codes for CASSVGQTYYEQYF.

About this clonotype: It may be a read error: a sequence one base away is much more abundant. CDR3: CASSLNRSSSHNSPLHF. The CDR3 DNA is TGTGCCAGCAGTTTAAACAGGTCAAGCTCCCATAATTCACCCCTCCACTTT. This chain joins TRBV12-3 or TRBV12-4 and TRBJ1-6; maybe TRBD1 (5 bases). The CDR3 is 17 residues long.

This clonotype has ten or more counts. The gene calls are TRBV20-1 and TRBJ2-1; 9 bases line up with TRBD2. V shed 4 bases, J shed 5 bases, and the junction held 9 bases outside the gene matches. This CDR3 is built from 15 residues. Germline V gene sequence: CDR1 DFQATT, CDR2 SNEGSKA (reference sequence). The CDR3 is CSATSGLAPNNEQFF. CDR3 in DNA: TGCAGTGCTACCTCGGGACTAGCTCCCAACAATGAGCAGTTCTTC.

This clonotype was recorded at least ten times. This chain joins TRBV7-2 and TRBJ1-2; 8 bases agree with TRBD1. J gave up 4 bases and V 5 bases, and 9 bases lay outside the gene matches. The CDR3 totals 15 residues. From germline, CDR1 is SGHTA and CDR2 FQGNSA. In DNA, the CDR3 is TGTGCCAGCAGCCCAGGACAGGGCATGGGCTATGGCTACACCTTC. This codes for CASSPGQGMGYGYTF. Looking up the rest from reference TRBV7-2 and TRBJ1-2 gives the full variable domain: GAGVSQSPSNKVTEKGKDVELRCDPISGHTALYWYRQSLGQGLEFLIYFQGNSAPDKSGLPSDRFSAERTGGSVSTLTIQRTQQEDSAVYLCASSPGQGMGYGYTFGSGTRLTVV.

This clonotype turned up a few times. Germline and junction disagree at one end, which may indicate a read error. The chain employs TRBV7-7 and TRBJ1-1; D gene unclear. The CDR3 runs 13 residues. Per the germline V gene, CDR1 is SSHAT and CDR2 is FNYEAQ (reference sequence). This chain's CDR3 is CASSLGPTTEAFF. CDR3 nucleotide sequence: TGTGCTAGCAGCCTCGGACCTACCACTGAAGCTTTCTTT.